This TCR beta chain was profiled in a study of CXCR3-negative and CXCR3-positive naive CD8 T cells. Study results and limitations: Naive cells with CXCR3 showed TRB CDR3s that were more hydrophobic than those in CXCR3-negative naive cells.

Libraries of TRB cDNA were made by 5' RACE and carried UMIs. TCRdb reprocessed the 5' RACE reads and reports one entry per CDR3 protein, with no DNA. The sample data list several thousand distinct CDR3 sequences. CDR1 is SQVTM and CDR2 is ANQGSEA in the germline V gene. The CDR3 consists of 12 residues. This clonotype counts as medium-sized by frequency. What it binds is unknown. Sequenced material: naive CXCR3+ CD8+ T cells from blood. Regarding subset: CD45RO-CCR7+CD27+CD95- naive CD8+ T cells expressing CXCR3 (TNR3+). This sequence joins TRBV29-1 and TRBJ2-2. This TCR was recovered from a human donor in good health. Some clones in this sample may be carry-over from other donors' samples. Here the CDR3 reads CSIMGETGELFF.